This T cell receptor beta chain was recorded in a study of tumor and adjacent non-tumor tissue in lung cancer. RNA was extracted from bulk tissue without any cell sorting. The normal lung tissue was taken more than 3 cm from the tumor edge. Germline V gene lookup returns CDR1 SGHRS and CDR2 YFSETQ. The CDR3 contains 14 residues. The library came from three nested PCR rounds adapted from ARM-PCR protocols. TCRdb reprocessed the multiplex PCR reads with MiXCR, giving one entry per CDR3 protein. In the table there are approximately 120,000 distinct CDR3 sequences, 60% to 65% of which are singletons. About this clonotype: A much larger clonotype is one base distant, so this may be a read error.

The sequence derives from a man aged 55 to 69 with non-small cell lung cancer. The material sequenced was distant non-tumor lung tissue. This chain uses TRBV5-1 with TRBJ1-1; no clear D. The CDR3 region has the DNA TGCGCCAGCAGCTTGGCCGCGGGCGAATCCGAAGCTTCCTTT. Protein: CASSLAAGESEASF.